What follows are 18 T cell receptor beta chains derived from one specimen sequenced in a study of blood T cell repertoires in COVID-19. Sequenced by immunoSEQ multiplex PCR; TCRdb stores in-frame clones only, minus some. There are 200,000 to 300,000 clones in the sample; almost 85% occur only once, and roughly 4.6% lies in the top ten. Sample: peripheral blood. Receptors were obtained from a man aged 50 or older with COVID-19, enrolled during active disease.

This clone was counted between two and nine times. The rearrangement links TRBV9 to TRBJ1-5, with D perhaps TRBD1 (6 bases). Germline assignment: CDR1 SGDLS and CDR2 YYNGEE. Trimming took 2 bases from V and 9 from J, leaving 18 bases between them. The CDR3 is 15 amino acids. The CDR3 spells CASSVHRPRGRPQHF. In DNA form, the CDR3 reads TGTGCCAGCAGCGTCCATAGACCTAGGGGGAGGCCCCAGCATTTT.

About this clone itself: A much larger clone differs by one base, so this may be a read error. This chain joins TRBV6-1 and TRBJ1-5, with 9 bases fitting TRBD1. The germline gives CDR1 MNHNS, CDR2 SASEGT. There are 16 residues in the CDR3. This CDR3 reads CTSSVTGGFGNQPQHF. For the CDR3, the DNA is TGTACCAGCAGTGTGACAGGGGGGTTTGGCAATCAGCCCCAGCATTTT.

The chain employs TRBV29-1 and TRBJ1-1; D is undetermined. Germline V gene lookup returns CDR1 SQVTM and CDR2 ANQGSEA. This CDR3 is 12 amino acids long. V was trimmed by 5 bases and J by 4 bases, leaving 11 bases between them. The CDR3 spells CSVSNLGTEAFF. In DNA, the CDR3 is TGCAGCGTTTCAAACCTAGGCACTGAAGCTTTCTTT. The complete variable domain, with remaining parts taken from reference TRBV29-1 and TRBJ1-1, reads SAVISQKPSRDICQRGTSLTIQCQVDSQVTMMFWYRQQPGQSLTLIATANQGSEATYESGFVIDKFPISRPNLTFSTLTVSNMSPEDSSIYLCSVSNLGTEAFFGQGTRLTVV.

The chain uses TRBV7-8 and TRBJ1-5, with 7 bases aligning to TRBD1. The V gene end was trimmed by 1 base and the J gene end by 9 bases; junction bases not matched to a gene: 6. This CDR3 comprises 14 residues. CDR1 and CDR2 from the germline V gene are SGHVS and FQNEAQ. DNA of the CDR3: TGTGCCAGCAGCTTAGAGAAGGGGGCGCGGCCCCAGCATTTT. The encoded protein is CASSLEKGARPQHF.

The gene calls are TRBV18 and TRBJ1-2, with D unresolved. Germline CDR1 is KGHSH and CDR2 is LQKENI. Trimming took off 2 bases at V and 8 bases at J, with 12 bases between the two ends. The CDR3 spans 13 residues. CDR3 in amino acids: CASSPTLEGGYTF. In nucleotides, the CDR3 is TGTGCCAGCTCACCAACCCTTGAGGGAGGCTACACCTTC. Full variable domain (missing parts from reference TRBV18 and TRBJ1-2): NAGVMQNPRHLVRRRGQEARLRCSPMKGHSHVYWYRQLPEEGLKFMVYLQKENIIDESGMPKERFSAEFPKEGPSILRIQQVVRGDSAAYFCASSPTLEGGYTFGSGTRLTVV.

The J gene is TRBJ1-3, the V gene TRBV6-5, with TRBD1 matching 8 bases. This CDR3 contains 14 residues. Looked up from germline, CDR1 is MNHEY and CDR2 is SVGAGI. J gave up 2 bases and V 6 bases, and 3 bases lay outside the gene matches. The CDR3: CASRDRVPGNTIYF. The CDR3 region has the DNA TGTGCCAGCAGGGACAGGGTACCTGGAAACACCATATATTTT.

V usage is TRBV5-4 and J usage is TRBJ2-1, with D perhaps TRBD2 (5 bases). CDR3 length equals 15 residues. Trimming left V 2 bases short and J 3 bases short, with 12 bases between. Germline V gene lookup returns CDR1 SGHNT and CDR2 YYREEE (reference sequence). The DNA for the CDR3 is TGTGCCAGCAGCTTCGGGCGGGTTGACTACAATGAGCAGTTCTTC. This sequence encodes CASSFGRVDYNEQFF.

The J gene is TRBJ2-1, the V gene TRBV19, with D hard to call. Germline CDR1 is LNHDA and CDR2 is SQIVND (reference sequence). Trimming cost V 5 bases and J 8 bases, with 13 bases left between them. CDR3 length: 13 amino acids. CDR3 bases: TGTGCCAGTAGTCCCTCCTCTAGAGATGAGCAGTTCTTC. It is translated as CASSPSSRDEQFF. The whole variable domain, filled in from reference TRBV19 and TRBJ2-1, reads DGGITQSPKYLFRKEGQNVTLSCEQNLNHDAMYWYRQDPGQGLRLIYYSQIVNDFQKGDIAEGYSVSREKKESFPLTVTSAQKNPTAFYLCASSPSSRDEQFFGPGTRLTVL.

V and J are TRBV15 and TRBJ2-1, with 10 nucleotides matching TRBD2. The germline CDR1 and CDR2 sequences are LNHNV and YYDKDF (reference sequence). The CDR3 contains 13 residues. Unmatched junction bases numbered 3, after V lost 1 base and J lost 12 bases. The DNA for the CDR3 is TGTGCCACCAGCAGAGTAGCTAGCGGGGGGCAGTTCTTC. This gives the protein CATSRVASGGQFF.

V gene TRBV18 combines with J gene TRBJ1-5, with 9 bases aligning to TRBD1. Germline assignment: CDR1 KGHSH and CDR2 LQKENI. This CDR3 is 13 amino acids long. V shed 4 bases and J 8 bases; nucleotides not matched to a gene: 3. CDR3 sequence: CASSRGQGEPQHF. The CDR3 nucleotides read TGTGCCAGCTCACGGGGACAGGGAGAGCCCCAGCATTTT.

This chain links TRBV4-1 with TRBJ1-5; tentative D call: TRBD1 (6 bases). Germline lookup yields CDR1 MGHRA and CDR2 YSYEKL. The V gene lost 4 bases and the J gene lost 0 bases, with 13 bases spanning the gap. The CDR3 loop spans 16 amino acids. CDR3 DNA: TGCGCCAGCAGCCCATCCGGGACACTTAGCAATCAGCCCCAGCATTTT. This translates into CASSPSGTLSNQPQHF.

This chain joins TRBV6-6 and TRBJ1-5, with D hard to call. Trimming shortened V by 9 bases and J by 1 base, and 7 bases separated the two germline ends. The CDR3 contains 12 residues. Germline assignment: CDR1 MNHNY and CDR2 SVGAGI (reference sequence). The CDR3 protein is CASRVSNQPQHF. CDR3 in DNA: TGTGCCAGTCGGGTCAGCAATCAGCCCCAGCATTTT.

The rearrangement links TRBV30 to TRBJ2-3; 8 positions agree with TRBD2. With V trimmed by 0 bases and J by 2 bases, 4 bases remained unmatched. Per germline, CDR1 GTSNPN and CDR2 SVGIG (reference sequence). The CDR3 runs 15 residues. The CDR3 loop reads CAWSVTSGNTDTQYF. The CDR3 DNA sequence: TGTGCCTGGAGTGTCACTAGCGGAAACACAGATACGCAGTATTTT.

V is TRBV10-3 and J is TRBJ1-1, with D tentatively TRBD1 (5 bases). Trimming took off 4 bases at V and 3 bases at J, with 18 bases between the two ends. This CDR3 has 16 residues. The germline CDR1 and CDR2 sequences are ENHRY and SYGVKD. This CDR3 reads CAISVGRKGGDTEAFF. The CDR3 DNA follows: TGTGCCATCAGTGTTGGGAGGAAGGGAGGGGACACTGAAGCTTTCTTT.

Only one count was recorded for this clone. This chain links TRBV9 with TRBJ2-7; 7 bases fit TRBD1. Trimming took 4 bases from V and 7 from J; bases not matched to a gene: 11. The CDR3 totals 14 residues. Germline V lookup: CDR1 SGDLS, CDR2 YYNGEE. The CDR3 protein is CASSPRQGVREQYF. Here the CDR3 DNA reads TGTGCCAGCAGCCCAAGACAGGGCGTTAGGGAGCAGTACTTC.

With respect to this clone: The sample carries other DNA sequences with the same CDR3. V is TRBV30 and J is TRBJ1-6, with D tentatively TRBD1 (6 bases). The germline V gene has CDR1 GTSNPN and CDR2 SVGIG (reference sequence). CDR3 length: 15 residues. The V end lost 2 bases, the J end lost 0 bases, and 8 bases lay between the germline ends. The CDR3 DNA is TGTGCCTGGAGTCTCAGGGGCTCCTATAATTCACCCCTCCACTTT. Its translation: CAWSLRGSYNSPLHF.

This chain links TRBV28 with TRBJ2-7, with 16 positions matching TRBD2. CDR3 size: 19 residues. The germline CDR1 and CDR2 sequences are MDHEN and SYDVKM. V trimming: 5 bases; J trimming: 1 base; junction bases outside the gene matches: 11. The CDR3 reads CASSNSAGLAGGPSYEQYF. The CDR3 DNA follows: TGTGCCAGCAGTAATTCCGCGGGACTAGCGGGGGGGCCATCCTACGAGCAGTACTTC.

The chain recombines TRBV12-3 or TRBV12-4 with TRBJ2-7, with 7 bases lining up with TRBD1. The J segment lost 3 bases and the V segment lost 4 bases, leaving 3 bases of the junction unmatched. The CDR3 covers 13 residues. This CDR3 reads CASSWGQNYEQYF. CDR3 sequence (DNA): TGTGCCAGCAGTTGGGGACAGAACTACGAGCAGTACTTC.